This TCR beta chain originates from a study of cytomegalovirus exposure and HLA in healthy donors. Primers for the PCR totalled 60 Vbeta and 13 Jbeta. Clones were sequenced by immunoSEQ multiplex PCR, and TCRdb holds only the in-frame ones, with some missing. The sample yields some 110,000 clones, 70% to 85% seen once. The V gene's germline CDR1 is SQVTM and CDR2 ANQGSEA. With 6 bases clipped from V and 1 base from J, the junction kept 5 bases outside the gene matches. The CDR3 length is 13 residues. Concerning this clone: Its target is not known.

Study results and limitations: Testing in vitro showed a few CMV-associated chains specific for CMV antigens. One later analysis reportedly identified an Asian-associated ancestry cluster that showed fewer N-insertions than the approximately 600-donor mean. According to the study, roughly 160 TCR beta chains were cytomegalovirus-associated. HLA alleles showed associations with about 15,000 TCR beta sequences in a later analysis, at a 0.05 false discovery rate.

The material sequenced was PBMCs. This chain uses TRBV29-1 with TRBJ2-7; 8 bases line up with TRBD2. This TCR was recovered from a woman aged 50 to 60 in good health and CMV-seropositive. DNA for the CDR3: TGCAGCGTAGTAGCGGGGATATCCTACGAGCAGTACTTC. Its translation is CSVVAGISYEQYF.